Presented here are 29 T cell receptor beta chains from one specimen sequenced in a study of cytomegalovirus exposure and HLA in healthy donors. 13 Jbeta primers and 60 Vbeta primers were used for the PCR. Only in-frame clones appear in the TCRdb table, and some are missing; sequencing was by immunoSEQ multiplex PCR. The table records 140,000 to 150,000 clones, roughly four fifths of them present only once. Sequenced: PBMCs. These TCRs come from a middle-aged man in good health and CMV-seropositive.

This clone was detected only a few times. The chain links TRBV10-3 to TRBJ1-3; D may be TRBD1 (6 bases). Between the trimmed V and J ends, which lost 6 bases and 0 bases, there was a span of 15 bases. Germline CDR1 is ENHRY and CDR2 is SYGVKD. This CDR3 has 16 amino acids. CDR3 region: CAIRSTDSRSGNTIYF. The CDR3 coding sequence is TGTGCCATCAGATCAACGGACAGTCGCTCTGGAAACACCATATATTTT.

The CDR3 spells CASSRDNQETQYF. The CDR3 DNA reads TGTGCCAGTAGTAGGGACAACCAAGAGACCCAGTACTTC. The chain has TRBV19 and TRBJ2-5; a weak D match, TRBD1 (6 bases). With 4 bases removed from V and 0 bases from J, the gap between germline ends came to 6 bases. Germline CDR1 and CDR2: LNHDA and SQIVND (reference sequence). The CDR3 runs to 13 residues.

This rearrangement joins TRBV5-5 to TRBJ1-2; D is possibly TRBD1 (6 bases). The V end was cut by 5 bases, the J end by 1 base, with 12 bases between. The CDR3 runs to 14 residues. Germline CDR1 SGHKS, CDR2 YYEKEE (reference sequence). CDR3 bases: TGTGCCAGCAGATCCGGACAGCTTAACTATGGCTACACCTTC. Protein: CASRSGQLNYGYTF.

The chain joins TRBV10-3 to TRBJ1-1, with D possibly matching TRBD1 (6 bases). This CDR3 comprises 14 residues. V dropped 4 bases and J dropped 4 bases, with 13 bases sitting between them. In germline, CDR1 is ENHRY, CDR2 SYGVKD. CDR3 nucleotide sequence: TGTGCCATCAGTGTCCAGCCAGGGGTCACTGAAGCTTTCTTT. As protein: CAISVQPGVTEAFF.

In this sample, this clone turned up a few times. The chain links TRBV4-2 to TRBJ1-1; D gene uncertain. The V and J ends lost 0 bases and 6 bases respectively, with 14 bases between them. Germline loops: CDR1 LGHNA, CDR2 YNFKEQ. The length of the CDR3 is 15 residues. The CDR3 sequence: CASSQDQRVSAEAFF. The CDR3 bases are TGTGCCAGCAGCCAAGATCAGCGGGTAAGTGCTGAAGCTTTCTTT.

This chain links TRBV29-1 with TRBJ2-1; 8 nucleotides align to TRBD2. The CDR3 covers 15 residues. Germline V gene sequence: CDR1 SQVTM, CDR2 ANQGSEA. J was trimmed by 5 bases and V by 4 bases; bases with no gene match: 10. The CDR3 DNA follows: TGCAGCGTTGTTTACCTAGCGGGTCGGGACAATGAGCAGTTCTTC. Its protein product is CSVVYLAGRDNEQFF.

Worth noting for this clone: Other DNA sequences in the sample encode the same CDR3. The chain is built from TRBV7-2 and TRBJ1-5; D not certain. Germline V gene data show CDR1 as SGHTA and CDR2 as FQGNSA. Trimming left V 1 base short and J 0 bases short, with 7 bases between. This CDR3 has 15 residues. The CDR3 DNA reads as TGTGCCAGCAGCTTAGGAGGGTATAGCAATCAGCCCCAGCATTTT. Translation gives CASSLGGYSNQPQHF.

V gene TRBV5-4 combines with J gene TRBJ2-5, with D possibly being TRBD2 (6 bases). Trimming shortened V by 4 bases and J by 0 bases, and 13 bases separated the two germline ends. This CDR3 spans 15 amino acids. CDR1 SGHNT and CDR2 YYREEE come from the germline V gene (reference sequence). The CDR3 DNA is TGTGCCAGCAGCCTGGCGGGCGGGAACCAAGAGACCCAGTACTTC. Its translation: CASSLAGGNQETQYF.

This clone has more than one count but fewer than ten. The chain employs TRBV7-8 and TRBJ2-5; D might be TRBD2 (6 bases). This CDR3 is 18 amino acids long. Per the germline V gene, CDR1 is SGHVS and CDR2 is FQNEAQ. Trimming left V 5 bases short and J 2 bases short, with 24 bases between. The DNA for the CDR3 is TGTGCCAGCAGCCCCCGGTGGGTTCTACTAGCCAATCAAGAGACCCAGTACTTC. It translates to CASSPRWVLLANQETQYF.

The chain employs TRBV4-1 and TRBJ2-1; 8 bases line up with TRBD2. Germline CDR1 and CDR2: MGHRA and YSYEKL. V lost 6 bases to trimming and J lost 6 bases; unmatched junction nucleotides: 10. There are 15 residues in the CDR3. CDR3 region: CASSLSGSTFNEQFF. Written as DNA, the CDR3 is TGCGCCAGCAGTCTGAGCGGGAGCACCTTCAATGAGCAGTTCTTC.

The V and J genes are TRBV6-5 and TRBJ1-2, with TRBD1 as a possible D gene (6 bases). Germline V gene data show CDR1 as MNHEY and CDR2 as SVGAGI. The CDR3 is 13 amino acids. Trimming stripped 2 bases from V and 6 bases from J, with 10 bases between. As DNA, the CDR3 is TGTGCCAGCAGTTACAGGGCAGGGGATGGCTACACCTTC. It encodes CASSYRAGDGYTF.

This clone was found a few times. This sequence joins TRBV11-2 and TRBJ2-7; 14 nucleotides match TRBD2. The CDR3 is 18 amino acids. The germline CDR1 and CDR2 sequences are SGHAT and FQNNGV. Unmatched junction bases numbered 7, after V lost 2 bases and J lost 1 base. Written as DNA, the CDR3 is TGTGCCAGCAGCTTAAAGACTAGCGGGAGGGCCGGTTCCTACGAGCAGTACTTC. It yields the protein CASSLKTSGRAGSYEQYF.

The CDR3: CASSLDRQAIAGYTGELFF. CDR3 sequence (DNA): TGCGCCAGCAGCTTGGACAGACAGGCGATAGCGGGTTATACCGGGGAGCTGTTTTTT. The rearrangement joins TRBV5-1 to TRBJ2-2; possibly TRBD2 for D (7 bases). Between the trimmed V and J ends, which lost 0 bases and 5 bases, there was a span of 23 bases. Per germline, CDR1 SGHRS and CDR2 YFSETQ. The CDR3 consists of 19 residues.

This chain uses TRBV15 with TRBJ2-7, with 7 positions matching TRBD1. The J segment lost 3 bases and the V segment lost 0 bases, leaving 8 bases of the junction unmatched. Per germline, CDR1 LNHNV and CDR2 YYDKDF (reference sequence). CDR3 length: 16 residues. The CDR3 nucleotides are TGTGCCACCAGCAGAGACCACAGGGGAACTAGCTACGAGCAGTACTTC. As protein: CATSRDHRGTSYEQYF.

In DNA form, the CDR3 reads TGTGCCAGCGGAATTCGGACAGACAACAATCAGCCCCAGCATTTT. Translation: CASGIRTDNNQPQHF. The chain combines TRBV28 with TRBJ1-5; D perhaps matches TRBD1 (6 bases). The CDR3 runs to 15 residues. CDR1 and CDR2 from the germline V gene are MDHEN and SYDVKM. Trimming took 8 bases from V and 3 from J, leaving 17 bases between them.

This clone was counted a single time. The chain's CDR3 is CSASHRGQYF. DNA for the CDR3: TGCAGTGCTAGTCACAGGGGGCAGTACTTC. This rearrangement joins TRBV20-1 to TRBJ2-7; 7 positions agree with TRBD1. This CDR3 is 10 amino acids long. Germline CDR1 is DFQATT and CDR2 is SNEGSKA (reference sequence). J gave up 9 bases and V 3 bases, and 2 bases lay outside the gene matches.

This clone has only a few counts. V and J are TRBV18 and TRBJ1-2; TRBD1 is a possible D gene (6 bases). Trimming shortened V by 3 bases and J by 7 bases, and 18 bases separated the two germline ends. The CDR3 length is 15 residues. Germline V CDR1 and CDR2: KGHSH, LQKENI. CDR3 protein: CASSPGTNRRVGYTF. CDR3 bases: TGTGCCAGCTCACCGGGGACAAATAGAAGGGTTGGCTACACCTTC.

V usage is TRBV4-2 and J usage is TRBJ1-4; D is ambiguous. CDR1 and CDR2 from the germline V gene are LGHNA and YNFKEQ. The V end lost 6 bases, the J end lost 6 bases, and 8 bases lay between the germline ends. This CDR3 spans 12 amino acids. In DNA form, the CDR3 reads TGTGCCAGCAGAGGAGACGATGAAAAACTGTTTTTT. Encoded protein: CASRGDDEKLFF.

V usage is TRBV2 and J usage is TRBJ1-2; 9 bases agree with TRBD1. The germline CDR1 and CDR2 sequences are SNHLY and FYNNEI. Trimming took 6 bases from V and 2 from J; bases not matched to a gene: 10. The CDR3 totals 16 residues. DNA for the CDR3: TGTGCCAGCAGGGTACTGGGACAGGGAGTAAACTATGGCTACACCTTC. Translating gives CASRVLGQGVNYGYTF.

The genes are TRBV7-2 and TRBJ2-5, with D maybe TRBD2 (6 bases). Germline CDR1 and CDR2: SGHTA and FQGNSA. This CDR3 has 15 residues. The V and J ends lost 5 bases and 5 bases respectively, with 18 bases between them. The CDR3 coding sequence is TGTGCCAGCAGCCCCCGGGACTTGAGCGTGGAGACCCAGTACTTC. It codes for CASSPRDLSVETQYF.

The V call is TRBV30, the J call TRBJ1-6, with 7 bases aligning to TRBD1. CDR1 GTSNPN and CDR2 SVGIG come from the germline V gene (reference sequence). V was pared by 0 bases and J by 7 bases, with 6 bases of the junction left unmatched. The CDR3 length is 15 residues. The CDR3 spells CAWSVVGTENSPLHF. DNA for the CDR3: TGTGCCTGGAGTGTAGTAGGGACAGAAAATTCACCCCTCCACTTT.

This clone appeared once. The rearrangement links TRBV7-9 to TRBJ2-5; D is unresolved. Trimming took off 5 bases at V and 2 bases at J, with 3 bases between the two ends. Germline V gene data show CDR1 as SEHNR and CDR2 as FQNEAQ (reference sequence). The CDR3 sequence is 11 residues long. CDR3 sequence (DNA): TGTGCCAGCAGCCTACAAGAGACCCAGTACTTC. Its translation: CASSLQETQYF.

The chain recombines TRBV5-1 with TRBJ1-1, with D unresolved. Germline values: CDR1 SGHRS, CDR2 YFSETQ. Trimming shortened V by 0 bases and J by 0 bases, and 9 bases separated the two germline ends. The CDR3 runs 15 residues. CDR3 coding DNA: TGCGCCAGCAGCTTGGCTGGAGGGATGAACACTGAAGCTTTCTTT. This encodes CASSLAGGMNTEAFF.

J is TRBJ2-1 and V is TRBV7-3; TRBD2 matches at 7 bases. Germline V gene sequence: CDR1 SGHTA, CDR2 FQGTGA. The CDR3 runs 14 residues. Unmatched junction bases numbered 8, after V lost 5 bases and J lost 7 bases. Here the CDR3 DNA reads TGTGCCAGCAGCCAGACTAGCTTGGTAAATGAGCAGTTCTTC. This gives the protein CASSQTSLVNEQFF.

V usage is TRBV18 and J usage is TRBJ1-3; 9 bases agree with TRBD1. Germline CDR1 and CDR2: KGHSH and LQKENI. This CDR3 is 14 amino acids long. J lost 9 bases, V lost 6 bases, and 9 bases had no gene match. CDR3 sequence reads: CASSPGQGFGTIYF. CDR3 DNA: TGTGCCAGCTCCCCGGGACAGGGTTTCGGCACCATATATTTT.

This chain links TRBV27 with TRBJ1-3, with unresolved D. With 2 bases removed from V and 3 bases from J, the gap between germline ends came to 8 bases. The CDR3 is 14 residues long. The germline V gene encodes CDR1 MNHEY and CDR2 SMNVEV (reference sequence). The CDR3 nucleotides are TGTGCCAGCAGTTTAAAGGGAGATGGAAACACCATATATTTT. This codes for CASSLKGDGNTIYF.

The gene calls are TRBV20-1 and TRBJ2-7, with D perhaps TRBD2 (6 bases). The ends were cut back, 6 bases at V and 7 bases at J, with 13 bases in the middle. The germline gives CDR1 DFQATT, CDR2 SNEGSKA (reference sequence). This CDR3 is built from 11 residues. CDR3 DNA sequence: TGCAGTGCAAATGGGGGGAATGAGCAGTACTTC. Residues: CSANGGNEQYF.

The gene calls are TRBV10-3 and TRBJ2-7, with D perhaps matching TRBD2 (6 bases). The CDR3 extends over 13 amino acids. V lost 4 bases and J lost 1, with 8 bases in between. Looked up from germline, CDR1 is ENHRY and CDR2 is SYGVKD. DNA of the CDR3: TGTGCCATCAGTGGGCGGGATTCCTACGAGCAGTACTTC. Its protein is CAISGRDSYEQYF.

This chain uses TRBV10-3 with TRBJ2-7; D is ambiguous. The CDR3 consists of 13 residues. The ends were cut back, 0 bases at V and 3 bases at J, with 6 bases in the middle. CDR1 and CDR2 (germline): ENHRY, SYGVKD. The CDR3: CAISESINYEQYF. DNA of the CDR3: TGTGCCATCAGTGAGTCAATTAACTACGAGCAGTACTTC.